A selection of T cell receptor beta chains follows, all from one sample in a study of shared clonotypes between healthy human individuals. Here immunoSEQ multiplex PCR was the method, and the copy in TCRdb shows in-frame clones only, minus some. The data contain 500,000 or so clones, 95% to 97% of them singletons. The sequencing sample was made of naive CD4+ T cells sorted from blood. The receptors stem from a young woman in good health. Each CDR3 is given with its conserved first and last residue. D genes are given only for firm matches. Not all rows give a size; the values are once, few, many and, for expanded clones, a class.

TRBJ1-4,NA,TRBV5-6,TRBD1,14,CASSRTGEYEKLFF,TGTGCCAGCTCACGGACAGGGGAGTATGAAAAACTGTTTTTT
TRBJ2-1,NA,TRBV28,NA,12,CASSLQYNEQFF,TGTGCCAGCAGTTTACAGTACAATGAGCAGTTCTTC
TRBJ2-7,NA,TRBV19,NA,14,CASSRVGARYEQYF,TGTGCCAGTAGCCGTGTAGGGGCCCGCTACGAGCAGTACTTC
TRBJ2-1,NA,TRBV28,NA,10,CASGGNEQFF,TGTGCCAGTGGGGGAAATGAGCAGTTCTTC
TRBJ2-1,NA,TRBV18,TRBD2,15,CASSPPGLRGYEQFF,TGTGCCAGCTCACCACCGGGACTAAGAGGCTATGAGCAGTTCTTC
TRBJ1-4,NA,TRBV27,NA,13,CASSSREGEKLFF,TGTGCCAGCAGTTCCCGGGAAGGTGAAAAACTGTTTTTT
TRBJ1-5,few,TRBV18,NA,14,CASSHGVGNQPQHF,TGTGCCAGCTCACATGGGGTCGGCAATCAGCCCCAGCATTTT
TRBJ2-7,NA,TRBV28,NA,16,CASSYQQTAHSYEQYF,TGTGCCAGCAGTTACCAACAGACAGCCCATTCCTACGAGCAGTACTTC
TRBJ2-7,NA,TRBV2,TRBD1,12,CASAGQGYEQYF,TGTGCCTCTGCGGGACAGGGCTACGAGCAGTACTTC
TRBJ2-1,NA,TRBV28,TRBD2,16,CASSPRLAGSYNEQFF,TGTGCCAGCAGTCCACGACTAGCGGGATCCTACAATGAGCAGTTCTTC
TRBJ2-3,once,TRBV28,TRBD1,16,CASRVPGQGRADTQYF,TGTGCCAGCAGGGTCCCGGGACAGGGTCGGGCAGATACGCAGTATTTT
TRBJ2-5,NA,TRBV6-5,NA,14,CASSMTGREETQYF,TGTGCCAGCAGCATGACAGGGAGGGAAGAGACCCAGTACTTC
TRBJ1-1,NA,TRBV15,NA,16,CATSSTRSGTTVWGFF,TGTGCCACCAGCAGTACGCGCTCCGGGACAACTGTGTGGGGTTTCTTT
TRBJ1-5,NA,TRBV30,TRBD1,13,CAWSPGQGSTQHF,TGTGCCTGGAGTCCGGGACAGGGAAGTACCCAGCATTTT
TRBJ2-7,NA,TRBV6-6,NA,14,CASSYGRLVGEQYF,TGTGCCAGCAGTTACGGTAGATTGGTAGGCGAGCAGTACTTC
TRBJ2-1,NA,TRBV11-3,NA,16,CASSLRGRGSFNEQFF,TGTGCCAGCAGCTTAAGGGGCAGGGGATCATTCAATGAGCAGTTCTTC
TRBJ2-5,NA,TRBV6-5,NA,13,CASSYDGSRTQYF,TGTGCCAGCAGTTACGATGGCTCTCGGACCCAGTACTTC
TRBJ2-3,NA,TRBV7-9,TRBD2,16,CASSLRLAGVSDTQYF,TGTGCCAGCAGCTTAAGGCTAGCGGGAGTTTCAGATACGCAGTATTTT